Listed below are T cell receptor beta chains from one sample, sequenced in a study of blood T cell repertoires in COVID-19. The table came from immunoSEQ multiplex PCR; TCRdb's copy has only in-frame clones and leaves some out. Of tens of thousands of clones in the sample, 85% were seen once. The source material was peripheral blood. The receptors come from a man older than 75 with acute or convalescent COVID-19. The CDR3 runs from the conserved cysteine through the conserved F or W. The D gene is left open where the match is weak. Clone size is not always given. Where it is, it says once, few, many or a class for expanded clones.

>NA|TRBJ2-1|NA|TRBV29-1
CSVDLQAYNEQFF
TGCAGCGTTGATCTTCAAGCTTACAATGAGCAGTTCTTC
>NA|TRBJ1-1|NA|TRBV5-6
CASSFRGQRTEAFF
TGTGCCAGCAGCTTTAGGGGCCAAAGAACTGAAGCTTTCTTT
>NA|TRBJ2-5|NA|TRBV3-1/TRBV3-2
CASSPRREGARETQYF
TGTGCCAGCAGCCCCCGTCGTGAAGGGGCTCGAGAGACCCAGTACTTC
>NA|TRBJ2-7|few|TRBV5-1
CASSLETAYEQYF
TGCGCCAGCAGCTTAGAGACAGCCTACGAGCAGTACTTC
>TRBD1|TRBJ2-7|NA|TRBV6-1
CASSEAGQLSSYEQYF
TGTGCCAGCAGTGAAGCGGGACAGCTCAGCTCCTACGAGCAGTACTTC
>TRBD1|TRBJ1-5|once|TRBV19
CASSILSGTGGQPQHF
TGTGCCAGTAGTATCCTTTCCGGGACAGGGGGTCAGCCCCAGCATTTT
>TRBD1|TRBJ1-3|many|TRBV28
CASKRQGVRNTIYF
TGTGCCAGCAAGAGACAGGGGGTGAGAAACACCATATATTTT
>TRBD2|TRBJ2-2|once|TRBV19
CASTAGGMGTGELFF
TGTGCCAGTACCGCCGGGGGGATGGGCACCGGGGAGCTGTTTTTT
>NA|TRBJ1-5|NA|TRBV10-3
CAISEGPNQPQHF
TGTGCCATCAGTGAGGGCCCCAATCAGCCCCAGCATTTT
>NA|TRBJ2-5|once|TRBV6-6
CASRVRQVLETQYF
TGTGCCAGCAGGGTTCGACAGGTCTTAGAGACCCAGTACTTC
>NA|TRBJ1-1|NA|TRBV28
CASSPPDRMNTEAFF
TGTGCCAGCAGTCCCCCCGACAGAATGAACACTGAAGCTTTCTTT
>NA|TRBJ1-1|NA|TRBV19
CASSTREAGTEAFF
TGTGCCAGTAGTACTCGGGAAGCGGGGACTGAAGCTTTCTTT
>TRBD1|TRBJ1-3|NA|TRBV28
CASSLTGISGNTIYF
TGTGCCAGCAGTTTGACAGGGATCTCTGGAAACACCATATATTTT
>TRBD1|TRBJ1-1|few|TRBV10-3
CAISEREQGTTEAFF
TGTGCCATCAGTGAGCGGGAACAGGGGACCACTGAAGCTTTCTTT
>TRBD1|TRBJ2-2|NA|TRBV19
CASRRGQGITGELFF
TGTGCCAGTCGAAGGGGACAGGGGATCACCGGGGAGCTGTTTTTT
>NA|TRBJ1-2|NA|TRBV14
CASSQDYRVNYGYTF
TGTGCCAGCAGCCAAGATTACCGGGTTAACTATGGCTACACCTTC
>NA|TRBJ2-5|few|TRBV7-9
CASSFEQETQYF
TGTGCCAGCAGCTTTGAACAGGAGACCCAGTACTTC
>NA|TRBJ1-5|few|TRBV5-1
CASSLDSRQPQHF
TGCGCCAGCAGCTTGGACAGCAGGCAGCCCCAGCATTTT
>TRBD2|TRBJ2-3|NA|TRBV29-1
CSVETSGRSTDTQYF
TGCAGCGTTGAAACTAGCGGGAGGTCCACAGATACGCAGTATTTT
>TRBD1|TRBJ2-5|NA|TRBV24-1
CATSELDRGETQYF
TGTGCCACCAGTGAACTTGACAGGGGAGAGACCCAGTACTTC